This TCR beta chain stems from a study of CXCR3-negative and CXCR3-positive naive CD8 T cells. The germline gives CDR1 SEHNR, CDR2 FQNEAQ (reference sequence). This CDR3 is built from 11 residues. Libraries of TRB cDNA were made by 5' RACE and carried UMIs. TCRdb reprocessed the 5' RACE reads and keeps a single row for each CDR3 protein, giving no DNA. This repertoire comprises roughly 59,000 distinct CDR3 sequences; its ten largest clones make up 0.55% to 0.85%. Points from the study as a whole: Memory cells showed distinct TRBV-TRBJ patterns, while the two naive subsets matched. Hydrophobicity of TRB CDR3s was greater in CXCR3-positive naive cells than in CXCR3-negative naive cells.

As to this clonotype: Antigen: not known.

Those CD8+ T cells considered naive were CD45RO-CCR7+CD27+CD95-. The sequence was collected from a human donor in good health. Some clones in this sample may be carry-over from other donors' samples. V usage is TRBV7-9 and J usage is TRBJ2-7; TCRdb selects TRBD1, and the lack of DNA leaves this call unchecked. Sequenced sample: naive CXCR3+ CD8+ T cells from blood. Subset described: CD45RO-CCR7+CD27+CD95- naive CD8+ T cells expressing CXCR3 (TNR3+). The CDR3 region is CASSLRGEQYF.